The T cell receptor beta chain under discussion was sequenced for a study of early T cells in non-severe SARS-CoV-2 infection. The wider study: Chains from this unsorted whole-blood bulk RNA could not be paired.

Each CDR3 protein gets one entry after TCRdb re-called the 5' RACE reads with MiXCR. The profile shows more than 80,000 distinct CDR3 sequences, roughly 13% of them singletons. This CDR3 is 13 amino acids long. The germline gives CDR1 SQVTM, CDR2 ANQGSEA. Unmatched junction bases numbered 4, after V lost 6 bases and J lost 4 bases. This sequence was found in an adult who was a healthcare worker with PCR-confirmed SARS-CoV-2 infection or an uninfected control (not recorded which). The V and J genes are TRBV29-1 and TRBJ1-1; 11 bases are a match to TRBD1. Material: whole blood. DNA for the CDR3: TGCAGCGTGGACAGGGGGCGCGGCACTGAAGCTTTCTTT. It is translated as CSVDRGRGTEAFF.